The entry below describes one T cell receptor (beta chain). Its matching antigen is unknown. Profiling relied on immunoSEQ multiplex PCR, and the TCRdb table lists in-frame clones only, not all of them. The sample lists 100,000 or so clones, around 92% seen once, with about 0.7% in the top ten. The entry originates in a study of siplizumab effects on memory and regulatory T cells. Study-level results: Proliferating CD4+ or CD8+ clones, roughly 80-95% of them, lacked an assignable naive or memory phenotype. Mappable alloreactive CD4+ clones averaged around 74% Treg-derived with siplizumab versus around 27% in controls.

Between the trimmed V and J ends, which lost 3 bases and 10 bases, there was a span of 10 bases. Germline V gene lookup returns CDR1 LNHDA and CDR2 SQIVND (reference sequence). The CDR3 is 12 residues long. V usage is TRBV19 and J usage is TRBJ1-3; no firm D call. Sequencing was performed on Tregs sorted from blood. This clonotype was obtained from a human donor in good health. This chain's CDR3 is CASSIGIRTIYF. The CDR3 DNA reads as TGTGCCAGTAGTATCGGGATAAGGACCATATATTTT.